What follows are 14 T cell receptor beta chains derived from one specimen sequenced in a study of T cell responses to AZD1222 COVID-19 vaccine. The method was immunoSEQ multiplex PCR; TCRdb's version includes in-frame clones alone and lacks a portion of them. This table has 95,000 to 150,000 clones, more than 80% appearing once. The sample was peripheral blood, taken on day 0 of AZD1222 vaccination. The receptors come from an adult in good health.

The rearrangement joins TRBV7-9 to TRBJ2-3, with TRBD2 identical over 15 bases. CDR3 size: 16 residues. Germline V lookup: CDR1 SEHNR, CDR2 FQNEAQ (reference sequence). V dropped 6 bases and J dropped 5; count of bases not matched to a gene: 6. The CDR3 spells CASRRTSGRVIDTQYF. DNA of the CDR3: TGTGCCAGCAGGCGGACTAGCGGGAGGGTGATAGATACGCAGTATTTT.

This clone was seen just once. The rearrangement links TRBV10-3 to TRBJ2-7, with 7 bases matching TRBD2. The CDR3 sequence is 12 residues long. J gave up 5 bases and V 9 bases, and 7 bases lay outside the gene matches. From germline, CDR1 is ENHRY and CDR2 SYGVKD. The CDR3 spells CAMSQGGHEQYF. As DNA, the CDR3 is TGTGCCATGTCTCAGGGAGGGCACGAGCAGTACTTC.

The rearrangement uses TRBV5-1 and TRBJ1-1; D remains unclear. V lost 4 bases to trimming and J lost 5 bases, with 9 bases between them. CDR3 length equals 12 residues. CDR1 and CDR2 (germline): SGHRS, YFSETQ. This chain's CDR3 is CASSPDRTEAFF. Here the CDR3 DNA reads TGCGCCAGCAGCCCTGACCGGACTGAAGCTTTCTTT.

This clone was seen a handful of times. The CDR3 bases are TGTGCCAGTAACGGACAGGATAACTACGAGCAGTACTTC. It specifies CASNGQDNYEQYF. The chain joins TRBV19 to TRBJ2-7, with TRBD1 matching over 7 bases. The ends lost 7 bases at V and 3 bases at J; junction bases unmatched: 6. CDR3 length: 13 residues. The germline V gene encodes CDR1 LNHDA and CDR2 SQIVND (reference sequence).

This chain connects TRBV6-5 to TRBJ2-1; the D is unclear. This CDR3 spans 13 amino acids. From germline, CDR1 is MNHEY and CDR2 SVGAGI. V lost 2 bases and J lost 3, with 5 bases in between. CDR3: CASSYTRYNEQFF. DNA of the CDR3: TGTGCCAGCAGTTACACGCGCTACAATGAGCAGTTCTTC.

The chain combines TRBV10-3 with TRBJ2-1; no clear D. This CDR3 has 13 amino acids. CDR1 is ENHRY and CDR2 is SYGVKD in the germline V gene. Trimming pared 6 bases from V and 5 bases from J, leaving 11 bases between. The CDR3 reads CAIRSDMDNEQFF. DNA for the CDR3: TGTGCCATCAGAAGCGACATGGACAATGAGCAGTTCTTC.

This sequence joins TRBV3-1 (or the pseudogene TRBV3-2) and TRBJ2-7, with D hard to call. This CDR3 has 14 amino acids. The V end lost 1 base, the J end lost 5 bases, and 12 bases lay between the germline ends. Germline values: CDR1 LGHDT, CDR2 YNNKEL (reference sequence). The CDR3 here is CASSQVGNWDEQYF. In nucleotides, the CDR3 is TGTGCCAGCAGCCAAGTAGGGAATTGGGACGAGCAGTACTTC.

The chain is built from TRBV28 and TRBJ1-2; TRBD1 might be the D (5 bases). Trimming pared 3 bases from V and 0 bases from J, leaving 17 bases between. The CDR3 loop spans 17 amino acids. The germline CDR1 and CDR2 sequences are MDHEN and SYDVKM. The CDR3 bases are TGTGCCAGCAGTTTTTTGAGCCCGGGACCCACTAACTATGGCTACACCTTC. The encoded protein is CASSFLSPGPTNYGYTF.

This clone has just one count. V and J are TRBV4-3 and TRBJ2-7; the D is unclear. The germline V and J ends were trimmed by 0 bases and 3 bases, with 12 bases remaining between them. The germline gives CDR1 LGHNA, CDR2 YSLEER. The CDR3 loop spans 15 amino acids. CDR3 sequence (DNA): TGCGCCAGCAGCCAAGAGGGCAGGTCAGTCTACGAGCAGTACTTC. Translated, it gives CASSQEGRSVYEQYF.

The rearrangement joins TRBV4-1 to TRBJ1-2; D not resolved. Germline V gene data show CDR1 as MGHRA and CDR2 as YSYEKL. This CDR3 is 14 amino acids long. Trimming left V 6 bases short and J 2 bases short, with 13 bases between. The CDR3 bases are TGCGCCAGCAGTCCACCCGGGCGGAACTATGGCTACACCTTC. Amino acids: CASSPPGRNYGYTF.

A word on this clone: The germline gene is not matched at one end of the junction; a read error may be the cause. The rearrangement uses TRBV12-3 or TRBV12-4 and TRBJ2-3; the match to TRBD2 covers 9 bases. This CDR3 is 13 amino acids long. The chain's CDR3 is CASSLPPGTSPLF. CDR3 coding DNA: TGTGCCAGCAGTCTCCCCCCCGGGACTAGCCCCCTCTTT.

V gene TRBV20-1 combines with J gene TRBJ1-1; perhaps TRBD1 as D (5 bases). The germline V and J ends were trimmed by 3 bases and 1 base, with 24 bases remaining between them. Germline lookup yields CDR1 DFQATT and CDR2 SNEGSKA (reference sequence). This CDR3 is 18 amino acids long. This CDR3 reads CSASRGYRKTPENTEAFF. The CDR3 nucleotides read TGCAGTGCTAGTAGGGGTTACAGAAAGACACCTGAGAACACTGAAGCTTTCTTT.

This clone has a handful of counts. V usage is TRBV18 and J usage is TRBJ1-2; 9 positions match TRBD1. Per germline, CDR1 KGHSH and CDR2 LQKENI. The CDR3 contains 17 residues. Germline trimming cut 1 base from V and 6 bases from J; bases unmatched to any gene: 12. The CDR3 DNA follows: TGTGCCAGCTCACCACTCGGGCCGGGACAGGGAGCCGATGGCTACACCTTC. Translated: CASSPLGPGQGADGYTF.

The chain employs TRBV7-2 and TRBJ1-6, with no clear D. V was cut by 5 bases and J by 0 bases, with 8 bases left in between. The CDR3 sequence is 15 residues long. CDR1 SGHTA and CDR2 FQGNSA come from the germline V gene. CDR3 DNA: TGTGCCAGCAGCGACTGGAACTCCTATAATTCACCCCTCCACTTT. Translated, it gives CASSDWNSYNSPLHF.